The clone carrying this T cell receptor beta chain was recorded once. Its antigen is not identified. These data belong to a study of cytomegalovirus exposure and HLA in healthy donors. Points from the study as a whole: In a later analysis, at a false discovery rate of 0.05, 15,000 to 20,000 TCR beta sequences matched HLA alleles.

The PCR had 60 Vbeta and 13 Jbeta primers. Profiled with immunoSEQ multiplex PCR; TCRdb holds only in-frame clones, not every one. The sample has over 150,000 clones, around 70% seen once. In germline, CDR1 is MDHEN, CDR2 SYDVKM. This CDR3 comprises 14 residues. Trimming removed 3 bases from V and 2 bases from J, with 11 bases in between. This rearrangement joins TRBV28 to TRBJ2-7, with TRBD1 as a possible D gene (6 bases). This clonotype was sampled from a male donor in good health and CMV-seronegative. The sequenced sample consisted of PBMCs. The CDR3 reads CASSLTGPTYEQYF. CDR3 DNA sequence: TGTGCCAGCAGTTTGACAGGCCCTACCTACGAGCAGTACTTC. Supplemented by reference TRBV28 and TRBJ2-7, the full variable domain reads DVKVTQSSRYLVKRTGEKVFLECVQDMDHENMFWYRQDPGLGLRLIYFSYDVKMKEKGDIPEGYSVSREKKERFSLILESASTNQTSMYLCASSLTGPTYEQYFGPGTRLTVT.